This paragraph covers one T cell receptor (beta chain) sequence. Its antigen is unidentified. This entry is derived from a study of blood T cells in healthy people across ages. Study outcomes and limitations: TCR beta diversity per million T cells fell roughly linearly with age.

Using a J-beta primer mix together with a sample-barcoded 5' primer, a second PCR was run for roughly 6 to 12 cycles. MiXCR was run by TCRdb on the 5' RACE reads, yielding one entry per CDR3 protein. This table holds nearly 800,000 distinct CDR3 sequences, around a quarter found once. These same data were also listed under a study on T cells of mothers and their children. As that report states: Related mother-child pairs shared slightly more overlap than unrelated pairs, but the difference was non-significant.

The sample was blood. This sequence was found in a boy aged 5-17 years in good health.

CDR3 in amino acids: CSVDEGGAKNIQYF. The DNA for the CDR3 is TGCAGCGTTGACGAGGGGGGGGCCAAAAACATTCAGTACTTC. The rearrangement links TRBV29-1 to TRBJ2-4; D is possibly TRBD2 (7 bases). CDR3 length: 14 amino acids. Trimming removed 3 bases from V and 1 base from J, with 10 bases in between. Germline CDR1 reads SQVTM; CDR2 reads ANQGSEA.